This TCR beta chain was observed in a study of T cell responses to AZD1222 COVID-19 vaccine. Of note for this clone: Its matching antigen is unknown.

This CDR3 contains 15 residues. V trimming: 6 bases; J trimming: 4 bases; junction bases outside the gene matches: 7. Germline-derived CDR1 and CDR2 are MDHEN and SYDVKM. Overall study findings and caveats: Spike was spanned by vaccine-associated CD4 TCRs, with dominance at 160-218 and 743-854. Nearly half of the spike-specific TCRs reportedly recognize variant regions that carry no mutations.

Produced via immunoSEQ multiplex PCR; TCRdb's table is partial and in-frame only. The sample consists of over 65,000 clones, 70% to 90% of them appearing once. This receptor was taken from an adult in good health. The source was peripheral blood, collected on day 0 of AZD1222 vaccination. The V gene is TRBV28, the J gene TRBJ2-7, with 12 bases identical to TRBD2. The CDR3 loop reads CASRGGLAGPYEQYF. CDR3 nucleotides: TGTGCCAGCAGGGGCGGACTAGCGGGACCATACGAGCAGTACTTC.